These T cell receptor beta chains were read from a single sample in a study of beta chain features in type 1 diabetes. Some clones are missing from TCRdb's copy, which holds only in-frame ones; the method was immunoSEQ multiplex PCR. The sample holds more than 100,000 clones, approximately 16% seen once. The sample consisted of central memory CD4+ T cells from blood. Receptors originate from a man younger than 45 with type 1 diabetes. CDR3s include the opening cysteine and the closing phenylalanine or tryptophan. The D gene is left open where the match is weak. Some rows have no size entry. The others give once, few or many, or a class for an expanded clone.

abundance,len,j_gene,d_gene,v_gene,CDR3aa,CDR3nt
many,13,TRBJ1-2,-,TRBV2,CASGDGPNYGYTF,TGTGCCAGCGGGGACGGGCCCAACTATGGCTACACCTTC
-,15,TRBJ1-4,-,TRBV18,CASSPGPQGNEKLFF,TGTGCCAGCTCACCTGGACCCCAGGGCAATGAAAAACTGTTTTTT
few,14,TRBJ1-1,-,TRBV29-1,CSVSDNFENTEAFF,TGCAGCGTCTCTGACAACTTTGAGAACACTGAAGCTTTCTTT
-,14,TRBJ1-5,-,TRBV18,CASATGIGNQPQHF,TGTGCCAGCGCAACCGGTATAGGGAATCAGCCCCAGCATTTT
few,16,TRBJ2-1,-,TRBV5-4,CASSLGGPSSYNEQFF,TGTGCCAGCAGCTTGGGTGGGCCGAGCTCCTACAATGAGCAGTTCTTC
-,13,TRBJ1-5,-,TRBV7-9,CASSLQGNQPQHF,TGTGCCAGCAGCTTACAGGGAAATCAGCCCCAGCATTTT
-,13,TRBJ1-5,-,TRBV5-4,CASSSDPDQPQHF,TGTGCCAGCAGCTCGGACCCCGATCAGCCCCAGCATTTT
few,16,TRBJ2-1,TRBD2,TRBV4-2,CASSQSLAGSYNEQFF,TGTGCCAGCAGCCAATCTCTAGCGGGGTCCTACAATGAGCAGTTCTTC
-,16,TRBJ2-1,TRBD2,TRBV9,CASSVAPGGTNNEQFF,TGTGCCAGCAGCGTAGCTCCCGGGGGGACCAACAATGAGCAGTTCTTC
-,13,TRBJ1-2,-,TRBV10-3,CAISERQESGYTF,TGTGCCATCAGTGAGAGGCAGGAGAGTGGCTACACCTTC
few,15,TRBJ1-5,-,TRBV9,CASSGPDAGNQPQHF,TGTGCCAGCAGCGGTCCTGACGCGGGCAATCAGCCCCAGCATTTT
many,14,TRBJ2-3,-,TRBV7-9,CASSLVQPGNTQYF,TGTGCCAGCAGCTTAGTCCAGCCTGGGAATACGCAGTATTTT
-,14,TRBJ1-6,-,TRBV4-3,CASSQGQQNSPLHF,TGCGCCAGCAGCCAAGGACAGCAAAATTCACCCCTCCACTTT
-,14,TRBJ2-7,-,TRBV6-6,CASSYSGTLYEQYF,TGTGCCAGCAGTTACTCAGGGACTCTTTACGAGCAGTACTTC
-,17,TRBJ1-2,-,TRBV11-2,CASSFRYTISGSEGYTF,TGTGCCAGCAGCTTCCGATATACAATAAGTGGAAGCGAGGGCTACACCTTC
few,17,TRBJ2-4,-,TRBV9,CASSVGDAGLAKNIQYF,TGTGCCAGCAGCGTGGGTGACGCAGGCCTAGCCAAAAACATTCAGTACTTC
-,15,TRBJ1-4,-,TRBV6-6,CAVQFSRGTNEKLFF,TGTGCCGTCCAGTTCTCCAGGGGTACTAATGAAAAACTGTTTTTT
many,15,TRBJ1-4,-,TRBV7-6,CASSLPAGPNEKLFF,TGTGCCAGCAGCTTACCCGCAGGGCCTAATGAAAAACTGTTTTTT
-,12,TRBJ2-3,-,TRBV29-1,CSGRDNTDTQYF,TGCAGCGGGAGGGACAACACAGATACGCAGTATTTT
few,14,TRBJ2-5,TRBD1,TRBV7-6,CASSRQGFKETQYF,TGTGCCAGCAGCCGACAGGGTTTCAAAGAGACCCAGTACTTC
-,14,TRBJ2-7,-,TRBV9,CASSVGQGGYEQYF,TGTGCCAGCAGCGTAGGTCAGGGGGGCTACGAGCAGTACTTC
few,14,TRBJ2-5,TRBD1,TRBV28,CASRPGQEGETQYF,TGTGCCAGCAGGCCGGGACAGGAAGGCGAGACCCAGTACTTC
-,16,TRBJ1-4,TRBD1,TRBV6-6,CASSSRGTGQNEKLFF,TGTGCCAGCAGTTCCCGAGGGACAGGGCAGAATGAAAAACTGTTTTTT
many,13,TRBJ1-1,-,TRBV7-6,CASSLAGDTEAFF,TGTGCCAGCAGCTTAGCTGGGGACACTGAAGCTTTCTTT
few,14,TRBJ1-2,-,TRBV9,CASSVNTGERGYTF,TGTGCCAGCAGCGTAAATACGGGGGAGAGGGGCTACACCTTC
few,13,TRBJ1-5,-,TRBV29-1,CSAAGPGNQPQHF,TGCAGCGCGGCAGGACCCGGCAATCAGCCCCAGCATTTT
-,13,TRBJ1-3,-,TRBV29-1,CSVSKSSGNTIYF,TGCAGCGTTTCAAAATCCTCTGGAAACACCATATATTTT
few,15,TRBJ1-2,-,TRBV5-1,CASSRPDSSNYGYTF,TGCGCCAGCAGTCGTCCCGACAGTTCTAACTATGGCTACACCTTC
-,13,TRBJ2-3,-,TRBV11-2,CASSPDRRDTQYF,TGTGCCAGCAGCCCCGATAGGCGGGATACGCAGTATTTT
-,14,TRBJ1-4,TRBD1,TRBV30,CAWSRQGVNEKLFF,TGTGCCTGGAGTCGACAGGGGGTAAATGAAAAACTGTTTTTT
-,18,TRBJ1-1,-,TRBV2,CASSEQIRRTKGRDEAFF,TGTGCCAGCAGTGAACAAATCCGCCGGACGAAGGGCCGAGATGAAGCTTTCTTT
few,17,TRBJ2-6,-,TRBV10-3,CAISESGVAPGANVLTF,TGTGCCATCAGTGAGTCGGGGGTGGCCCCAGGGGCCAACGTCCTGACTTTC
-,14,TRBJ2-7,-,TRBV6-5,CASRPRAGSYGQYF,TGTGCCAGCAGACCCCGGGCCGGAAGCTACGGGCAGTACTTC
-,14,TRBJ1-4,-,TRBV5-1,CASSQDPSSEKLFF,TGCGCCAGCAGTCAGGACCCCTCATCGGAAAAACTGTTTTTT
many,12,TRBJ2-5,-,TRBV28,CASEGGSETQYF,TGTGCCTCCGAAGGGGGGTCAGAGACCCAGTACTTC
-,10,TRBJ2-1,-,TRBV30,CAWSSYEQFF,TGTGCCTGGAGTAGCTATGAGCAGTTCTTC
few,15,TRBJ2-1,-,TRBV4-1,CASSQDQFANNEQFF,TGCGCCAGCAGCCAAGATCAGTTCGCGAACAATGAGCAGTTCTTC
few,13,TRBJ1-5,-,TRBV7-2,CASSSQGYQPQHF,TGTGCCAGCAGCTCGCAGGGATACCAGCCCCAGCATTTT
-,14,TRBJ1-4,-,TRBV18,CASSPNRSNEKLFF,TGTGCCAGCTCACCCAATCGGAGTAATGAAAAACTGTTTTTT
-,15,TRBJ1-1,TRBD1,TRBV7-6,CASSLGTATDTEAFF,TGTGCCAGCAGCTTGGGGACAGCTACAGACACTGAAGCTTTCTTT
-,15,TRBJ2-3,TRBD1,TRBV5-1,CASSAGTGRGDTQYF,TGCGCCAGCAGCGCTGGGACAGGGAGAGGAGATACGCAGTATTTT
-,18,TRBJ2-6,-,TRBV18,CASSPRGGSRSGANVLTF,TGTGCCAGCTCACCGAGAGGGGGGTCCCGCTCCGGGGCCAACGTCCTGACTTTC
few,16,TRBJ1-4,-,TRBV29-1,CSVVSGGSSTNEKLFF,TGCAGCGTTGTATCCGGGGGATCATCAACTAATGAAAAACTGTTTTTT
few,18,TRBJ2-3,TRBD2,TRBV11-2,CASSLGPGLATGTDTQYF,TGTGCCAGCAGCTTAGGCCCTGGACTAGCTACGGGAACAGATACGCAGTATTTT
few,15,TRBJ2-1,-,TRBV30,CAWSAGASSYNEQFF,TGTGCCTGGAGTGCGGGGGCCTCCTCCTACAATGAGCAGTTCTTC
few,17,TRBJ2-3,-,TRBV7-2,CASSLVGGAGGTDTQYF,TGTGCCAGCAGCTTAGTGGGCGGGGCCGGGGGCACAGATACGCAGTATTTT
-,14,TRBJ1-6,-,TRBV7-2,CASSPLTGNSPLHF,TGTGCCAGCAGCCCCCTGACAGGCAATTCACCCCTCCACTTT